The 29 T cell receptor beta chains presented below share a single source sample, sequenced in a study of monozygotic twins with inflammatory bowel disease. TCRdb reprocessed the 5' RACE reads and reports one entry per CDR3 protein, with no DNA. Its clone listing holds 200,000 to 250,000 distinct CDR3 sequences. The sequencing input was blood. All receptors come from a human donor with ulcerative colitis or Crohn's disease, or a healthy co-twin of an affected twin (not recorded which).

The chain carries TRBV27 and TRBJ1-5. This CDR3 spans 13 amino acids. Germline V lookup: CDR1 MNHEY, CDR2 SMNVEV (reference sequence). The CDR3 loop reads CASAVTLNLPQHF.

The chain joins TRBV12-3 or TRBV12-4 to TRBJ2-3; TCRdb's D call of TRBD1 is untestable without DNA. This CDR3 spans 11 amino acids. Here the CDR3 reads CASSSGVGQYF.

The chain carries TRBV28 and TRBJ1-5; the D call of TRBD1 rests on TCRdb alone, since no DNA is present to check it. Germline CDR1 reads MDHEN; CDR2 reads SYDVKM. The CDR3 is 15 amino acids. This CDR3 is CASSPTGDSNQPQHF.

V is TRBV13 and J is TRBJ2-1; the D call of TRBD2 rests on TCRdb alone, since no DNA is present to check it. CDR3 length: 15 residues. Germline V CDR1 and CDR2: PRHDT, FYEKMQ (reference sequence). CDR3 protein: CASSPAGSSYNEQFF.

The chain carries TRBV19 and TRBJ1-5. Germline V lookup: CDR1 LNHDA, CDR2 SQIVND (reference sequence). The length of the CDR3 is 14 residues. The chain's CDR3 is CASNAWDSNQPQHF.

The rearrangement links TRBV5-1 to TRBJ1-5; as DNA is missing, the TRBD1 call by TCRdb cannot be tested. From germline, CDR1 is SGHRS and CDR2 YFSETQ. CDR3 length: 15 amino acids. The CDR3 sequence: CASSSGTGANQPQHF.

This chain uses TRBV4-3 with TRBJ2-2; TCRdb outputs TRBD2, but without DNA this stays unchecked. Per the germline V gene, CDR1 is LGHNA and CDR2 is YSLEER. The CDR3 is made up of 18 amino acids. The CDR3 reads CASSQTSGSASNTGELFF.

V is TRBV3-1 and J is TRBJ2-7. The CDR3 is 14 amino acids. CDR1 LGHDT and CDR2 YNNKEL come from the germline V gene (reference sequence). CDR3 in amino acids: CASSIGPRPYEQYF.

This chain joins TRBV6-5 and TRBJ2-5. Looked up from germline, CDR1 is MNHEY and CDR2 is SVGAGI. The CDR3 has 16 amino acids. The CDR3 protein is CASSYSGNVGRETQYF.

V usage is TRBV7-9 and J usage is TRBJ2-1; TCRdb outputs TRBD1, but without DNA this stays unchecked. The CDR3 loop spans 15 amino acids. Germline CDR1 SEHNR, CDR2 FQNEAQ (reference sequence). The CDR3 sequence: CASSLNGQDLNEQFF.

The CDR3: CASIPQSGSSTDTQYF. The gene calls are TRBV12-3 or TRBV12-4 and TRBJ2-3; no DNA is available, so the TRBD2 call from TCRdb remains unchecked. This CDR3 is built from 16 residues.

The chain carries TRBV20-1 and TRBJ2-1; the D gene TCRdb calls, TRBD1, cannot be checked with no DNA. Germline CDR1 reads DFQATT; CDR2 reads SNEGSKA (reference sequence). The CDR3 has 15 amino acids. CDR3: CSAIPGGGLYNEQFF.

This CDR3 is CASSLAQETQYF. The chain has TRBV5-1 and TRBJ2-5. CDR3 size: 12 residues. The germline V gene encodes CDR1 SGHRS and CDR2 YFSETQ.

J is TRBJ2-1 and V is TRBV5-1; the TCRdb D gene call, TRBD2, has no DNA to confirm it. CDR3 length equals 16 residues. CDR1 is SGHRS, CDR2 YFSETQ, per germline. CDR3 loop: CASSYSGGAYNDEQFF.

The CDR3 spells CSVAPSGGAFF. V usage is TRBV29-1 and J usage is TRBJ1-1; TCRdb's D call of TRBD1 is untestable without DNA. Per germline, CDR1 SQVTM and CDR2 ANQGSEA. The CDR3 has 11 amino acids.

The CDR3 spells CASSANAVNSRAYGYTF. This chain uses TRBV4-1 with TRBJ1-2; as DNA is missing, the TRBD1 call by TCRdb cannot be tested. From germline, CDR1 is MGHRA and CDR2 YSYEKL. The CDR3 is 17 residues long.

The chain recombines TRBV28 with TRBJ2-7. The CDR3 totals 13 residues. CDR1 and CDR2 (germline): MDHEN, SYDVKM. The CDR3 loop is CASTWGSSYEQYF.

The chain's CDR3 is CASSVSGGAVNEQFF. The chain links TRBV27 to TRBJ2-1; as DNA is missing, the TRBD1 call by TCRdb cannot be tested. The CDR3 has 15 amino acids. Per germline, CDR1 MNHEY and CDR2 SMNVEV (reference sequence).

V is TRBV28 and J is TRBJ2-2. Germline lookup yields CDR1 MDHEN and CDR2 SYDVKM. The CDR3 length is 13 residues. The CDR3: CASSLRQAGELFF.

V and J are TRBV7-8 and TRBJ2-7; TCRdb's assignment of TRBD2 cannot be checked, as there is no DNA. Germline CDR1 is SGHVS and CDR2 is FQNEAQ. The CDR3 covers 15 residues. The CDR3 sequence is CASSLEAGDTYEQYF.

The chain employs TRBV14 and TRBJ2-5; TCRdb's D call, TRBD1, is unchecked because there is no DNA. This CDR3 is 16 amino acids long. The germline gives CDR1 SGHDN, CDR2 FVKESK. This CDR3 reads CASSQTGIGFQETQYF. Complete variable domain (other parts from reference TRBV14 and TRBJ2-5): EAGVTQFPSHSVIEKGQTVTLRCDPISGHDNLYWYRRVMGKEIKFLLHFVKESKQDESGMPNNRFLAERTGGTYSTLKVQPAELEDSGVYFCASSQTGIGFQETQYFGPGTRLLVL.

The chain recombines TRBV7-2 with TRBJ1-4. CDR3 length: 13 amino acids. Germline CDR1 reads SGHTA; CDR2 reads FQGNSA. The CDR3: CASSLKMGEKLFF.

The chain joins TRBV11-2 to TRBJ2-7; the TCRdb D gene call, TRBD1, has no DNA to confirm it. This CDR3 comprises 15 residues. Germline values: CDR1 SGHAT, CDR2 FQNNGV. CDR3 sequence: CASSVSRVESYEQYF.

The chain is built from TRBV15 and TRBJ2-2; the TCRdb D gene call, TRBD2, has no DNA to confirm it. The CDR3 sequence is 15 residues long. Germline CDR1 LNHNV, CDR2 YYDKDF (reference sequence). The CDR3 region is CATSSKGWATGELFF.

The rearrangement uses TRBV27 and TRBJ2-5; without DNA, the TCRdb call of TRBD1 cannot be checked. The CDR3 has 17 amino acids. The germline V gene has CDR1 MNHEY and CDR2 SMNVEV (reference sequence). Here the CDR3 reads CASSNHRTGIGQETQYF.

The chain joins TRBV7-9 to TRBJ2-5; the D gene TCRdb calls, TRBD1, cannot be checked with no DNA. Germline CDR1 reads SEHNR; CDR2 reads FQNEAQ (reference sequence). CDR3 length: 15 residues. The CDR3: CASSPRDPGGETQYF.

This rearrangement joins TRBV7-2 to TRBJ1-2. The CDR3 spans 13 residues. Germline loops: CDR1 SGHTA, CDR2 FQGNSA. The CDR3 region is CASSRESNYGYTF.

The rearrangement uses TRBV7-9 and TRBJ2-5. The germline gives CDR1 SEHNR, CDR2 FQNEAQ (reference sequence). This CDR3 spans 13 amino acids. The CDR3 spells CASSFGVEETQYF.

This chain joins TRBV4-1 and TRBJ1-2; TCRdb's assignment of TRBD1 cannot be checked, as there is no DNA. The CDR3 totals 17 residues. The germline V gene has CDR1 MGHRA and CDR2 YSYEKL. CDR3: CASSQDDRPTGSYGYTF.